Listed below are T cell receptor beta chains from one sample, sequenced in a study of PD-1 blockade in classical Hodgkin lymphoma. Profiling relied on immunoSEQ multiplex PCR, and the TCRdb table lists in-frame clones only, not all of them. The table includes over 25,000 clones, about 74% detected once. The specimen was CD4+ T cells from blood, collected at baseline. The receptors stem from a human donor with classical Hodgkin lymphoma. Both conserved end residues are part of each CDR3. A D gene is named only where the DNA matches it firmly. Clone size is not always given. Where it is, it says once, few, many or a class for expanded clones.

len	d_gene	j_gene	abundance	v_gene	CDR3aa	CDR3nt
17	-	TRBJ1-3	-	TRBV27	CASSLPPWTDSGNTIYF	TGTGCCAGCAGTTTGCCCCCTTGGACGGACTCTGGAAACACCATATATTTT
12	-	TRBJ2-7	-	TRBV7-2	CASSPRGAEQYF	TGTGCCAGCAGCCCGCGAGGGGCCGAGCAGTACTTC
15	-	TRBJ1-3	few	TRBV7-9	CASSSNREAGNTIYF	TGTGCCAGCAGCTCGAATAGGGAAGCTGGAAACACCATATATTTT
15	-	TRBJ2-2	-	TRBV14	CASSQVSGWAGELFF	TGTGCCAGCAGCCAAGTTTCGGGATGGGCCGGGGAGCTGTTTTTT
16	TRBD1	TRBJ1-2	-	TRBV19	CASSRLRGQGDYGYTF	TGTGCCAGTAGTCGGCTTCGGGGACAGGGAGACTATGGCTACACCTTC
17	-	TRBJ1-5	-	TRBV6-1	CASSEAPAVYSNQPQHF	TGTGCCAGCAGTGAAGCTCCGGCAGTGTATAGCAATCAGCCCCAGCATTTT
12	-	TRBJ2-5	-	TRBV28	CASSDSQETQYF	TGTGCCAGCAGTGACTCTCAAGAGACCCAGTACTTC
14	-	TRBJ1-2	-	TRBV11-2	CASSPGWGDYGYTF	TGTGCCAGCAGCCCGGGGTGGGGCGACTATGGCTACACCTTC
17	TRBD1	TRBJ2-3	-	TRBV7-9	CASSLVGRQGSTDTQYF	TGTGCCAGCAGCTTAGTGGGGCGACAGGGGAGCACAGATACGCAGTATTTT
17	TRBD1	TRBJ1-3	-	TRBV15	CATSKKRQGSSGNTIYF	TGTGCCACCAGCAAAAAGAGACAGGGAAGCTCTGGAAACACCATATATTTT
16	TRBD1	TRBJ2-7	-	TRBV27	CASSSMDRGVSYEQYF	TGTGCCAGCAGTTCGATGGACAGGGGGGTCTCCTACGAGCAGTACTTC
16	TRBD2	TRBJ2-5	-	TRBV7-3	CASSTGLAGEQETQYF	TGTGCCAGCAGCACGGGACTAGCGGGCGAGCAAGAGACCCAGTACTTC
15	-	TRBJ1-1	-	TRBV5-1	CASSRGPGAGTEAFF	TGCGCCAGCAGCCGAGGACCAGGGGCAGGAACTGAAGCTTTCTTT
13	-	TRBJ2-5	-	TRBV6-4	CASSDTPQETQYF	TGTGCCAGCAGTGACACACCCCAAGAGACCCAGTACTTC
15	-	TRBJ1-2	-	TRBV5-1	CASSLIQGPSYGYTF	TGCGCCAGCAGCTTAATCCAGGGGCCCTCGTATGGCTACACCTTC
18	TRBD1	TRBJ1-5	-	TRBV28	CASSFLPGTDYSNQPQHF	TGTGCCAGCAGCTTTTTACCCGGGACAGACTATAGCAATCAGCCCCAGCATTTT